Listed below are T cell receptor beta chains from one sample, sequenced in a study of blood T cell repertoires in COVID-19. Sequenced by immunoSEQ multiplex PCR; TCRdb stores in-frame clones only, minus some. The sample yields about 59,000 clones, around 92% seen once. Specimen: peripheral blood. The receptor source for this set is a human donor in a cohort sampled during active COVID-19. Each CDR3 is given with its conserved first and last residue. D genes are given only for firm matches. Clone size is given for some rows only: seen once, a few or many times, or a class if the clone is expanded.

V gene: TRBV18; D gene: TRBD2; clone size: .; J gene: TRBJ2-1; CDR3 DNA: TGTGCCAGCTCACCTCTAGCGGCCGCCTACAATGAGCAGTTCTTC; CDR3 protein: CASSPLAAAYNEQFF
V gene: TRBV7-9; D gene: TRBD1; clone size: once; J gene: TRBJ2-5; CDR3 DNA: TGTGCCAGCAGTCCGAACACAGGGGTTCAGGAGACCCAGTACTTC; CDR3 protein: CASSPNTGVQETQYF
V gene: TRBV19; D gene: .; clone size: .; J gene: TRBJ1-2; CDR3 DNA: TGTGCCAGTAGTATAACCCTCCCCCGGGGGGGGCAGGCCTATGGCTACACCTTC; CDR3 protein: CASSITLPRGGQAYGYTF
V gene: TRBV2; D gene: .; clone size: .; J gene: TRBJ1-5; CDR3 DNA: TGTGCCAGCAGCGCAGGGGTTCTTAGCAATCAGCCCCAGCATTTT; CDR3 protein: CASSAGVLSNQPQHF
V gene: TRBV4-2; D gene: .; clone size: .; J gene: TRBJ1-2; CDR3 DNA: TGTGCCAGCAGCAAAGAACTAGTCCACAATGGCTACACCTTC; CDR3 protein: CASSKELVHNGYTF
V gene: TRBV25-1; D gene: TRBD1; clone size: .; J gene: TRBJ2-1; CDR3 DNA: TGTGCCAGCAGTGAGAACAGGGGCTCCTACAATGAGCAGTTCTTC; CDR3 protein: CASSENRGSYNEQFF
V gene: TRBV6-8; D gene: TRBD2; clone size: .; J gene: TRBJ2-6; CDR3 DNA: TGTGCCAGCAGTTTAAGCGGGAGGGACTCTGGGGCCAACGTCCTGACTTTC; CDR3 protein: CASSLSGRDSGANVLTF
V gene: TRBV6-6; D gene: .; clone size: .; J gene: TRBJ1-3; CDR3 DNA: TGTGCCAGCAGTATATCAGGGGCTGGAAACACCATATATTTT; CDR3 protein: CASSISGAGNTIYF
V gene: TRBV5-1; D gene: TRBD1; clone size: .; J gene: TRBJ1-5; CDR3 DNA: TGCGCCAGCAGCGTTCGCCCGACAGGGGGCGAGGGGCCCCAGCATTTT; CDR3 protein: CASSVRPTGGEGPQHF
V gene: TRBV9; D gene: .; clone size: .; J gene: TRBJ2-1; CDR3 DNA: TGTGCCAGCAGCCGACAGGCTATTAATGAGCAGTTCTTC; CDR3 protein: CASSRQAINEQFF
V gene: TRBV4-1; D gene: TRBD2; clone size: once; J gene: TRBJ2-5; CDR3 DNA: TGCGCCAGCAGCCAATCCAGACTAGCGGGGGTGATGGAGACCCAGTACTTC; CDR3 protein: CASSQSRLAGVMETQYF
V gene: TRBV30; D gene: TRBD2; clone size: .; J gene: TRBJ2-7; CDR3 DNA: TGTGCCTGGAGTGAGGTGACTAGCGGGTACTACGAGCAGTACTTC; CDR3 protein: CAWSEVTSGYYEQYF
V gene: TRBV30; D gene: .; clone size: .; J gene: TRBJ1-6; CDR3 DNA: TGTGCCTGGACCGACGGGATGAGCTCCTATAATTCACCCCTCCACTTT; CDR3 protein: CAWTDGMSSYNSPLHF
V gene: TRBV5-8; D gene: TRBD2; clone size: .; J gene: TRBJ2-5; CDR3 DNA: TGTGCCAGCAGCTCTATCCGGACTAGCGGGGGCCCAGGCCAAGAGACCCAGTACTTC; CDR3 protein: CASSSIRTSGGPGQETQYF
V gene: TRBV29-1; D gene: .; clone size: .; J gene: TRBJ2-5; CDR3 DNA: TGCAGCGTTGTTGGGGAGTATCGAGAGACCCAGTACTTC; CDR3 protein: CSVVGEYRETQYF
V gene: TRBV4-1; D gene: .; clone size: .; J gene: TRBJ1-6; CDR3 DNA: TGCGCCAGCAGCCAAGAGGGGGCAGGGCGAGATAATTCACCCCTCCACTTT; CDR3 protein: CASSQEGAGRDNSPLHF
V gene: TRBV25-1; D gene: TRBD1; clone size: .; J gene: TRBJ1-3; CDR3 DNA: TGTGCCAGCAGTGAACCCGGGACAGTGGCTGGAAACACCATATATTTT; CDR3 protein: CASSEPGTVAGNTIYF
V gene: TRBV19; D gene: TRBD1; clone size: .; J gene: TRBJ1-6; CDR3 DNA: TGTGCCAGTAGTATGTGGGACAGGCATAATTCACCCCTCCACTTT; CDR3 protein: CASSMWDRHNSPLHF
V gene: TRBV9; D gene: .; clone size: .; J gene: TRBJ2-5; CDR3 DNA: TGTGCCAGCAGCGTAGCCCCTGAGGGTCCTCGAGGTGGGACCCAGTACTTC; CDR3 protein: CASSVAPEGPRGGTQYF
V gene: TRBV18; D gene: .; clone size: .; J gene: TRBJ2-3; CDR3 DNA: TGTGCCAGCTCACCACAACGGGCAGGGGTTACAGATACGCAGTATTTT; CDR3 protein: CASSPQRAGVTDTQYF
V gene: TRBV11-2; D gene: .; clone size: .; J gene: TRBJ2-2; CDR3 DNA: TGTGCCAGCAGCCCAGAGAGACAGGACCCCACCGGGGAGCTGTTTTTT; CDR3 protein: CASSPERQDPTGELFF
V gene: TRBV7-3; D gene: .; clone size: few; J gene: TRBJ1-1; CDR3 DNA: TGTGCCAGCAGCTTAGAGTATGGCACTGAAGCTTTCTTT; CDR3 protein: CASSLEYGTEAFF
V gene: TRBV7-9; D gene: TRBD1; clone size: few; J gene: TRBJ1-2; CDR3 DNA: TGTGCCAGCAGCTTAGGATCAGGGGGCGGCTATGGCTACACCTTC; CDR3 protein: CASSLGSGGGYGYTF
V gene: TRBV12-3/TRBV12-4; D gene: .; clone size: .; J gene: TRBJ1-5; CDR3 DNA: TGTGCCAGCAGTACAGAAGGGGGTCAGCCCCAGCATTTT; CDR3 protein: CASSTEGGQPQHF
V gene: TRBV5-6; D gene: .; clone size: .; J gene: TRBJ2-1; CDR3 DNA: TGTGCCAGCAGCTTGGCCTCGGGGTTTAATGAGCAGTTCTTC; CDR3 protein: CASSLASGFNEQFF
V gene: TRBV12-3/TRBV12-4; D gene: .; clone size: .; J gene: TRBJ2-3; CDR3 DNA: TGTGCCAGCAGTTTAATCCTCACAGATACGCAGTATTTT; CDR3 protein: CASSLILTDTQYF
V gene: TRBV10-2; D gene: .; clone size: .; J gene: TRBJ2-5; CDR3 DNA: TGCGCCAGCAGTGAGTCCGTGATAGGCGGGGCTTACTTC; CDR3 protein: CASSESVIGGAYF
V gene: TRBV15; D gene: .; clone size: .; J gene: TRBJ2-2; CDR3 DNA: TGTGCCACCAGCAGGGAGGGGGGGACATCGAACACCGGGGAGCTGTTTTTT; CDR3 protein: CATSREGGTSNTGELFF
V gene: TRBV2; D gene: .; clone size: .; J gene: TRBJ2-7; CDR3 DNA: TGTGCCAGCAGGGTGGAGGGCTCCTACGAGCAGTACTTC; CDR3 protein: CASRVEGSYEQYF
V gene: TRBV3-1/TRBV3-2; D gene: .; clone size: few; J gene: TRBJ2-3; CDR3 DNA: TGTGCCAGCAGCTTTCGGACGGGGGCAGATACGCAGTATTTT; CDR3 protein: CASSFRTGADTQYF
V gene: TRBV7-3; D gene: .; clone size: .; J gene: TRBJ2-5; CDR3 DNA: TGTGCCAGCAGCGGGAGCCCTCAAGAGACCCAGTACTTC; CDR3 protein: CASSGSPQETQYF
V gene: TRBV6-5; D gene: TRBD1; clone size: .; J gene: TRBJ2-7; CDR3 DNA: TGTGCCAGCAGTACCGCGGACAGGGATGACGAGCAGTACTTC; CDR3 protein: CASSTADRDDEQYF
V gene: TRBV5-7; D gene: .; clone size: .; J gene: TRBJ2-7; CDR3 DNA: TGTGCCAGCAGCCCGATGACGGGGAAGTACGAGCAGTACTTC; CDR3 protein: CASSPMTGKYEQYF
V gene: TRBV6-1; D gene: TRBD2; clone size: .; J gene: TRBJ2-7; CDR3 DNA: TGTGCCAGCAGTGAAGGACTAGCGGGAGTCTACGAGCAGTACTTC; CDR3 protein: CASSEGLAGVYEQYF
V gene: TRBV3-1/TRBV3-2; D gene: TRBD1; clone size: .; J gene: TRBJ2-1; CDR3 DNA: TGTGCCAGCAGCCAACTGGACAGGGGTCAGTTCTTC; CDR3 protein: CASSQLDRGQFF
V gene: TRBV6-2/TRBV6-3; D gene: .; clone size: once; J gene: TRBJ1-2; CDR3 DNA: TGTGCCAGCAGTTACAGGGGCTATGGCTACACCTTC; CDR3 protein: CASSYRGYGYTF
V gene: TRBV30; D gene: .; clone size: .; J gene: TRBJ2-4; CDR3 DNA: TGTGCCTGGAGTGCTCATATCAGGGGACGCGCCAAAAACATTCAGTACTTC; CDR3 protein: CAWSAHIRGRAKNIQYF
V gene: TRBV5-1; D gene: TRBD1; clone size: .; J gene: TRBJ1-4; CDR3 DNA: TGCGCCAGCAGCCAGGGACAGGGGGCTTCTAATGAAAAACTGTTTTTT; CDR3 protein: CASSQGQGASNEKLFF
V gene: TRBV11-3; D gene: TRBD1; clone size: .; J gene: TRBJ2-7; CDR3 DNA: TGTGCCAGCAACGTACTCCCGACAGGGATGGCCTACGAGCAGTACTTC; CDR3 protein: CASNVLPTGMAYEQYF
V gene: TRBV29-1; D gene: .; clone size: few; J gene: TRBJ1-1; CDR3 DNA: TGCAGCGTGGCGGAGGGATTTGGCACTGAAGCTTTCTTT; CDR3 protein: CSVAEGFGTEAFF
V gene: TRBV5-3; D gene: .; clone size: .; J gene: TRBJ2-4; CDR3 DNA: TGTGCCAGAAGCTTGAATGGCGCGGGGCCCAAAAACATTCAGTACTTC; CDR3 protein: CARSLNGAGPKNIQYF
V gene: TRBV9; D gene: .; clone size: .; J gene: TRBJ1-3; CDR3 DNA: TGTGCCAGCAGCGTCGACATTGGAAACACCATATATTTT; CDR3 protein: CASSVDIGNTIYF
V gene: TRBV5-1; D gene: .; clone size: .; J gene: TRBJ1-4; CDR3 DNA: TGCGCCAGCAGCTTGGGAGTCTTTAATGAAAAACTGTTTTTT; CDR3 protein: CASSLGVFNEKLFF
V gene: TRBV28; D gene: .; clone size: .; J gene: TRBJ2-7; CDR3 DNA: TGTGCCAGCAGTCTAGTTCCCTACGAGCAGTACTTC; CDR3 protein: CASSLVPYEQYF
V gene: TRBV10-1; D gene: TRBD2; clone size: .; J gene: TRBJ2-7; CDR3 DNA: TGCCCCAGCAGACGACTAGCGGGAGCCCCCGAGCAGTACTTC; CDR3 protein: CPSRRLAGAPEQYF
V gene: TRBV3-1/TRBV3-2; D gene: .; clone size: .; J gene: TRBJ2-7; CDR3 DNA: TGTGCCAGCAGCAACCCGACAGGCGGCTCCTACGAGCAGTACTTC; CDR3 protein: CASSNPTGGSYEQYF
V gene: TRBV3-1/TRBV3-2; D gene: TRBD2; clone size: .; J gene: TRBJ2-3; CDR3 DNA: TGTGCCAGCAACCAAGGGGCCGCTAGCGGATCGCGCCATACGCAGTATTTT; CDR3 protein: CASNQGAASGSRHTQYF
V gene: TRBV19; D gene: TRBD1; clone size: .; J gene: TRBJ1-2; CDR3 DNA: TGTGCCAGCAGACGTTGGACAGGGTCGTCTCGGTACTATGGCTACACCTTC; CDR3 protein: CASRRWTGSSRYYGYTF
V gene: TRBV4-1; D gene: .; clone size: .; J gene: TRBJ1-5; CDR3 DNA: TGCGCCAGCAGCCAAGATGGGGCAGGGGAAAGTCAGCCCCAGCATTTT; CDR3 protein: CASSQDGAGESQPQHF
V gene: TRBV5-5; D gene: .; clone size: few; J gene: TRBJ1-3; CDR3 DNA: TGTGCCAGCAGCCCCGACAATTACTCTGGAAACACCATATATTTT; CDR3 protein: CASSPDNYSGNTIYF
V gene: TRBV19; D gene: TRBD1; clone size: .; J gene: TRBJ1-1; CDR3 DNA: TGTGCCAGTATCCACTGGACAGGGAAGGCTGAAGCTTTCTTT; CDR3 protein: CASIHWTGKAEAFF
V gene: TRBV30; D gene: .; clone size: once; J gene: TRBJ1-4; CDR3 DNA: TGTGCCTGGAGGCAACACGGGAGTGAAAAACTGTTTTTT; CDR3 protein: CAWRQHGSEKLFF
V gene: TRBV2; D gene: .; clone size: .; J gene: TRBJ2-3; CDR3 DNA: TGTGCCAGCAGGGATGTTGATGTGGGCTCAGATACGCAGTATTTT; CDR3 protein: CASRDVDVGSDTQYF
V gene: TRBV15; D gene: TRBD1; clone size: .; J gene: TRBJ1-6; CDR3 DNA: TGTGCCACCAGCAGAGATCTGGACAGGGGAGGATCACCCCTCCACTTT; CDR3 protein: CATSRDLDRGGSPLHF
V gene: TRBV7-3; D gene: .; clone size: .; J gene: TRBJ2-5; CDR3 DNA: TGTGCCAGCAGCTACAGGGTACAAGAGACCCAGTACTTC; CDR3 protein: CASSYRVQETQYF
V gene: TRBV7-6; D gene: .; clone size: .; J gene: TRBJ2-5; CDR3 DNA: TGTGCCAGCAGCTTAGAAGGGAATGCGGGTCCTGGGGAGACCCAGTACTTC; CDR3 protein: CASSLEGNAGPGETQYF
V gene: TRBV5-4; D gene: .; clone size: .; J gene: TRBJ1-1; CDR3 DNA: TGTGCCAGCAGCTTAGACAGCTCTGAAGCTTTCTTT; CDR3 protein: CASSLDSSEAFF
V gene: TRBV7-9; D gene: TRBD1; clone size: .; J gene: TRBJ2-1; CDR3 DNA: TGTGCCAGCAGCCCGTCGACAGGGGCTTTATACAATGAGCAGTTCTTC; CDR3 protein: CASSPSTGALYNEQFF
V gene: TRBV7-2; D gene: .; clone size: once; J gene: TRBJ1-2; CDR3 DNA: TGTGCCAGCAGCCTACCTAACTATGGCTACACCTTC; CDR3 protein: CASSLPNYGYTF